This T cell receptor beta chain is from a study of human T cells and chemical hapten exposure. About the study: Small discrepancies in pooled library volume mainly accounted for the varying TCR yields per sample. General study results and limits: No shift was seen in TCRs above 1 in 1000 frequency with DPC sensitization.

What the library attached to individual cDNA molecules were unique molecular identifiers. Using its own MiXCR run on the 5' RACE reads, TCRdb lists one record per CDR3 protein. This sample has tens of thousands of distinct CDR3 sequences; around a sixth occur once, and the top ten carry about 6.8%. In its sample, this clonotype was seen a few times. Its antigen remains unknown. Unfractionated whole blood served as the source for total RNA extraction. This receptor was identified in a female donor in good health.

CDR3 coding DNA: TGTGCCAGCAGCTTAGATAGCTATATTCAGTTCTTC. Residues: CASSLDSYIQFF. The rearrangement joins TRBV7-2 to TRBJ2-1; D is unclear. From germline, CDR1 is SGHTA and CDR2 FQGNSA. CDR3 size: 12 residues. Deletions cut 1 base from V and 13 bases from J, with 11 bases between.